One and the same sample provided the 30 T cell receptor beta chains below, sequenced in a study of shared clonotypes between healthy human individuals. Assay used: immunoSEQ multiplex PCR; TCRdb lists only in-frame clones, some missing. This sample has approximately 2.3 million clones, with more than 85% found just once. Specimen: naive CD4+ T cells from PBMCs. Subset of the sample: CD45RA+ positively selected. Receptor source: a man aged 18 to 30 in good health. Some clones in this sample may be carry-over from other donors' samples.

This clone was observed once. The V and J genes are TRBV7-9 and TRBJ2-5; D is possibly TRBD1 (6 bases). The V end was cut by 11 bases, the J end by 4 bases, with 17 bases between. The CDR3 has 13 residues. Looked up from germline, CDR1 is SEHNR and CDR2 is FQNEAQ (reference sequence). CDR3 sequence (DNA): TGTGCCGCCAGACAGGACGTCTTAGAGACCCAGTACTTC. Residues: CAARQDVLETQYF.

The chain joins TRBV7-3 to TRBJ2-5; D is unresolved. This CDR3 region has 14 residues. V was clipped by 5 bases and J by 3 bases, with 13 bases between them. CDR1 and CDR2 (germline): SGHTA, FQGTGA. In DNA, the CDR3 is TGTGCCAGCAGCCCCTATGCATGGGAAGAGACCCAGTACTTC. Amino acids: CASSPYAWEETQYF.

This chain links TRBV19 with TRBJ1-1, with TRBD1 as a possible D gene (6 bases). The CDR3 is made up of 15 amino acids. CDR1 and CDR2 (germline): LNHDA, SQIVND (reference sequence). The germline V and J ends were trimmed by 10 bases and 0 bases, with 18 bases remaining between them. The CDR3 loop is CATSQGNRLNTEAFF. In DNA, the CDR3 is TGTGCCACTTCACAGGGAAATAGGTTGAACACTGAAGCTTTCTTT.

As DNA, the CDR3 is TGTGCCAGCAGCTCCAGACCGAACTTCGAAGACATTCAGTACTTC. Translating gives CASSSRPNFEDIQYF. The rearrangement joins TRBV5-5 to TRBJ2-4; no definite D call. This CDR3 has 15 amino acids. Germline V lookup: CDR1 SGHKS, CDR2 YYEKEE (reference sequence). Trimming left V 3 bases short and J 8 bases short, with 18 bases between. Full variable domain (outside the CDR3, taken from reference TRBV5-5 and TRBJ2-4): DAGVTQSPTHLIKTRGQQVTLRCSPISGHKSVSWYQQVLGQGPQFIFQYYEKEERGRGNFPDRFSARQFPNYSSELNVNALLLGDSALYLCASSSRPNFEDIQYFGAGTRLSVL.

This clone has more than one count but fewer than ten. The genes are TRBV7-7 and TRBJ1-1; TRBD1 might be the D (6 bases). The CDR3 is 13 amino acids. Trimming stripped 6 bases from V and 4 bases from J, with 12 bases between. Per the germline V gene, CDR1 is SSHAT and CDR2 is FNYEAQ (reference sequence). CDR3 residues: CASSPVRGTEAFF. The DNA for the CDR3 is TGTGCCAGCAGTCCCGTCAGGGGCACTGAAGCTTTCTTT.

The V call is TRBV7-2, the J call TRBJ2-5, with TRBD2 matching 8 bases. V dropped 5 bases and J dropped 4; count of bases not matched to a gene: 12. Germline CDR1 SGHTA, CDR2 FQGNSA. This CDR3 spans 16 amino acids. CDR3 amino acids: CASSRQWALAGETQYF. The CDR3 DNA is TGTGCCAGCAGCCGCCAGTGGGCCCTAGCGGGAGAGACCCAGTACTTC.

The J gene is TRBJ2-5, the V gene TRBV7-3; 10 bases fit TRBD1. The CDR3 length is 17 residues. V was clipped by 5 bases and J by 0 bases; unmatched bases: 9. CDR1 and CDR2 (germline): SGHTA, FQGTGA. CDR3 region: CASSTGWGQGHQETQYF. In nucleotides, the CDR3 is TGTGCCAGCAGCACCGGTTGGGGACAGGGGCACCAAGAGACCCAGTACTTC.

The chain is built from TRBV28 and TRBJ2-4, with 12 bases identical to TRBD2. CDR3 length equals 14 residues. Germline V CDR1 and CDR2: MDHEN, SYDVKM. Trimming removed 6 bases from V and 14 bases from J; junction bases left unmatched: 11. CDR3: CASSQTSGRPEEYF. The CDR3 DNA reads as TGTGCCAGCAGCCAAACTAGCGGGAGGCCAGAGGAGTACTTC. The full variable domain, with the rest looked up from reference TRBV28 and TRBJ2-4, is DVKVTQSSRYLVKRTGEKVFLECVQDMDHENMFWYRQDPGLGLRLIYFSYDVKMKEKGDIPEGYSVSREKKERFSLILESASTNQTSMYLCASSQTSGRPEEYFGAGTRLSVL.

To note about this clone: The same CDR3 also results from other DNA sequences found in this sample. CDR3 region: CASSLAGGNTEAFF. CDR3 DNA: TGCGCCAGCAGCTTGGCCGGGGGGAACACTGAAGCTTTCTTT. The chain uses TRBV5-1 and TRBJ1-1, with D tentatively TRBD1 (5 bases). This CDR3 is built from 14 residues. Looked up from germline, CDR1 is SGHRS and CDR2 is YFSETQ. The V and J ends lost 0 bases and 1 base respectively, with 7 bases between them.

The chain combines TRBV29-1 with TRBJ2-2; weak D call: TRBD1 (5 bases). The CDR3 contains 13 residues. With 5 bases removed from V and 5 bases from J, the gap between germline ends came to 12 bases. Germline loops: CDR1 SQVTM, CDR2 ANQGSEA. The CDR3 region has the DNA TGCAGCGTTTCCCAGGGAAGAACCGGGGAGCTGTTTTTT. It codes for CSVSQGRTGELFF.

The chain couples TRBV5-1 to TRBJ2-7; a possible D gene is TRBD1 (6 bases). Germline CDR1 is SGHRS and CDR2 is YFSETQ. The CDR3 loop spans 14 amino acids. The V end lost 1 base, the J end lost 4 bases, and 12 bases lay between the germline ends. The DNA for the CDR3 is TGCGCCAGCAGCTTGATACAGGGTTTGTACGAGCAGTACTTC. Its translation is CASSLIQGLYEQYF.

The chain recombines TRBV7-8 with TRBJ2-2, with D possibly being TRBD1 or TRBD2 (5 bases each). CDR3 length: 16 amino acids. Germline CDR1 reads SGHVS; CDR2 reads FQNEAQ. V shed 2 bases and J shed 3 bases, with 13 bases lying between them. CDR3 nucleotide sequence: TGTGCCAGCAGCTTATCGGTCAGAGGGGACACCGGGGAGCTGTTTTTT. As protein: CASSLSVRGDTGELFF.

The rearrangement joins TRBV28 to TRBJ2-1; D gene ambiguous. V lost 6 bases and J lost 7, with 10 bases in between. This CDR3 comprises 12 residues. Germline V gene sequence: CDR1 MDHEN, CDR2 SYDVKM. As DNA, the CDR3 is TGTGCCAGCAGCCCGAGGAGAAATGAGCAGTTCTTC. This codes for CASSPRRNEQFF.

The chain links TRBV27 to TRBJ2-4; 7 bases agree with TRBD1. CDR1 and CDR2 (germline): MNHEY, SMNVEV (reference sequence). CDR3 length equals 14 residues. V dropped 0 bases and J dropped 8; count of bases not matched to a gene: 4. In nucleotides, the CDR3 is TGTGCCAGCAGTTTATCTAACAGGGGATACATTCAGTACTTC. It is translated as CASSLSNRGYIQYF.

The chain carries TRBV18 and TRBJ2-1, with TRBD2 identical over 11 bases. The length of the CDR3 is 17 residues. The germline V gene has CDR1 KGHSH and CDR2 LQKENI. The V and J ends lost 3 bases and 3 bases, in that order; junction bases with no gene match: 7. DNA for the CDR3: TGTGCCAGCTCACCTTCTTGGACTAGCGGGCGCTACAATGAGCAGTTCTTC. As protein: CASSPSWTSGRYNEQFF. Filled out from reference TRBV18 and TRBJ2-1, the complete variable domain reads NAGVMQNPRHLVRRRGQEARLRCSPMKGHSHVYWYRQLPEEGLKFMVYLQKENIIDESGMPKERFSAEFPKEGPSILRIQQVVRGDSAAYFCASSPSWTSGRYNEQFFGPGTRLTVL.

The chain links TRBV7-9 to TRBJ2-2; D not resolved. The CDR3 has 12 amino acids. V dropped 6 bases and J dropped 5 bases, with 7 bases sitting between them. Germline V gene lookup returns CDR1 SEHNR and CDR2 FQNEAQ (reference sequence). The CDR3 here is CASRSETGELFF. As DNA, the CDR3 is TGTGCCAGCAGATCGGAGACCGGGGAGCTGTTTTTT. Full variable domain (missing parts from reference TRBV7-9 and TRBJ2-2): DTGVSQNPRHKITKRGQNVTFRCDPISEHNRLYWYRQTLGQGPEFLTYFQNEAQLEKSRLLSDRFSAERPKGSFSTLEIQRTEQGDSAMYLCASRSETGELFFGEGSRLTVL.

The CDR3 reads CASSADPVSTGELFF. The DNA for the CDR3 is TGCGCCAGCAGCGCCGACCCGGTATCAACCGGGGAGCTGTTTTTT. This rearrangement joins TRBV5-1 to TRBJ2-2, with D unresolved. Germline CDR1 and CDR2: SGHRS and YFSETQ. CDR3 length: 15 amino acids. V lost 4 bases to trimming and J lost 5 bases, with 15 bases between them.

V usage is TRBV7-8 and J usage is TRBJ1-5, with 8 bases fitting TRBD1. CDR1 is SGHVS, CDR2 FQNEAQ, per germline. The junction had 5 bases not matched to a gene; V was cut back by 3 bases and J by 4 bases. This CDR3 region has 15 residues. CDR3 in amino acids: CASSLPGGGNQPQHF. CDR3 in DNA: TGTGCCAGCAGCTTGCCAGGGGGCGGGAATCAGCCCCAGCATTTT.

The CDR3 loop reads CASSPGLAVRYEQYF. CDR3 DNA sequence: TGTGCCAGCAGCCCGGGACTAGCGGTAAGGTACGAGCAGTACTTC. V gene TRBV11-2 combines with J gene TRBJ2-7; 11 bases map to TRBD2. The CDR3 spans 15 residues. Looked up from germline, CDR1 is SGHAT and CDR2 is FQNNGV. J gave up 4 bases and V 5 bases, and 7 bases lay outside the gene matches. The variable domain in full, with the rest retrieved from reference TRBV11-2 and TRBJ2-7, is EAGVAQSPRYKIIEKRQSVAFWCNPISGHATLYWYQQILGQGPKLLIQFQNNGVVDDSQLPKDRFSAERLKGVDSTLKIQPAKLEDSAVYLCASSPGLAVRYEQYFGPGTRLTVT.

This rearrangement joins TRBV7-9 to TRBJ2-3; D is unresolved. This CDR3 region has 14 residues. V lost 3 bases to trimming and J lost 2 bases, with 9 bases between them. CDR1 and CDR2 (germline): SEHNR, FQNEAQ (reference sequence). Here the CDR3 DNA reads TGTGCCAGCAGCTTTATATCCTACACAGATACGCAGTATTTT. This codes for CASSFISYTDTQYF.

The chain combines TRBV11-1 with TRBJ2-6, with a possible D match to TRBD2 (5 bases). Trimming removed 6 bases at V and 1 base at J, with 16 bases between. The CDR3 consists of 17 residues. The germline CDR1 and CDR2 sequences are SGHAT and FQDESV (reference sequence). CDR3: CASRELGPVSGANVLTF. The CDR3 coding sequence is TGTGCCAGCAGGGAACTAGGTCCGGTATCTGGGGCCAACGTCCTGACTTTC.

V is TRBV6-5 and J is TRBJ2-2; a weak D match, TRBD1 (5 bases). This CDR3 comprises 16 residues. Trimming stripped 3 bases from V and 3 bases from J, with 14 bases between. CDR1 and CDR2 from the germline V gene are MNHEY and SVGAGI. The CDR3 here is CASSYQLRVDTGELFF. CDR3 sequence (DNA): TGTGCCAGCAGTTATCAGCTCAGGGTGGACACCGGGGAGCTGTTTTTT.

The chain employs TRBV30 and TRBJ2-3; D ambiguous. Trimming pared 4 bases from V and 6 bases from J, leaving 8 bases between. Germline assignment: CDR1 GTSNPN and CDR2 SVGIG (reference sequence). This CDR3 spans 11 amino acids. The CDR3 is CAWTTYDTQYF. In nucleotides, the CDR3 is TGTGCCTGGACCACTTATGATACGCAGTATTTT.

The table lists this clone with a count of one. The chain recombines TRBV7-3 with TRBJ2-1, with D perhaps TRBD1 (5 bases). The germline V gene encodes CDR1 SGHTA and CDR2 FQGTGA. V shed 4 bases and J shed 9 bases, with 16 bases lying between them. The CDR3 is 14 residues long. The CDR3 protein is CASSYGQGRGEQFF. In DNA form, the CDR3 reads TGTGCCAGCAGCTATGGACAAGGTCGTGGTGAGCAGTTCTTC.

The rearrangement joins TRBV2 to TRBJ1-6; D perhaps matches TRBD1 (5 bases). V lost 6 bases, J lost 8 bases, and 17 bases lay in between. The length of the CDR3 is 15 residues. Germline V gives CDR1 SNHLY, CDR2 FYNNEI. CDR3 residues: CASSPERGGDSPLHF. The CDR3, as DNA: TGTGCCAGCAGCCCCGAGAGGGGAGGGGATTCACCCCTCCACTTT.

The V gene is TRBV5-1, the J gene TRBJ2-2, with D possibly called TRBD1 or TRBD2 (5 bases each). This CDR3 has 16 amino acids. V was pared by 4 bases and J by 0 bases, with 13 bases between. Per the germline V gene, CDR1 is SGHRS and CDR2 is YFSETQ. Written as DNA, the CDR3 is TGCGCCAGCAGCCGGGACCCCGTCGCGAACACCGGGGAGCTGTTTTTT. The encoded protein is CASSRDPVANTGELFF.

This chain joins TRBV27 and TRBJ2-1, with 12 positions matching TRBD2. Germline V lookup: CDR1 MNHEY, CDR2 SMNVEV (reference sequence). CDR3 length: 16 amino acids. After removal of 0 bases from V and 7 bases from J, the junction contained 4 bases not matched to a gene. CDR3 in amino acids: CASSLSGLAGGNEQFF. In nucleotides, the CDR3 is TGTGCCAGCAGTTTATCTGGGCTAGCGGGAGGGAATGAGCAGTTCTTC.

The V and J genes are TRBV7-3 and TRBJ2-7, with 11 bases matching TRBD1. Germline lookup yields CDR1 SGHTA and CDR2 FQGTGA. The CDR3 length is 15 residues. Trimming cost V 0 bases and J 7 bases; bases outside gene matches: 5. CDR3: CASSLTPGQGVEQYF. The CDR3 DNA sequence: TGTGCCAGCAGCTTAACCCCGGGACAGGGGGTGGAGCAGTACTTC.

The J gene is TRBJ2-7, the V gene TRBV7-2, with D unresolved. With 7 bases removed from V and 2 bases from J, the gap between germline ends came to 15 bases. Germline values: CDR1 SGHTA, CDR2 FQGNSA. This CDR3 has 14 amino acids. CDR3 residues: CASTPTFGPYEQYF. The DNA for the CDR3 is TGTGCCAGCACCCCTACCTTTGGGCCCTACGAGCAGTACTTC. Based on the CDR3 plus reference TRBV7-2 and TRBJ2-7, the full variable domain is GAGVSQSPSNKVTEKGKDVELRCDPISGHTALYWYRQSLGQGLEFLIYFQGNSAPDKSGLPSDRFSAERTGGSVSTLTIQRTQQEDSAVYLCASTPTFGPYEQYFGPGTRLTVT.

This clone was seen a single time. The CDR3 nucleotides read TGTGCCAGCGGTACTAGCGGGAGACACACCGGGGAGCTGTTTTTT. Amino acid sequence: CASGTSGRHTGELFF. This chain connects TRBV6-1 to TRBJ2-2; 11 bases are a match to TRBD2. V shed 8 bases, J shed 3 bases, and the junction held 5 bases outside the gene matches. CDR1 and CDR2 from the germline V gene are MNHNS and SASEGT. CDR3 length equals 15 residues.